What follows are 2 T cell receptor beta chains derived from one specimen sequenced in a study of cytomegalovirus exposure and HLA in healthy donors (TCRdb year 2017). Library method: the immunoSEQ multiplex PCR assay. For the multiplex PCR, a mixture combining 60 forward primers for TCR Vbeta segments and 13 reverse primers for TCR Jbeta segments was used. The clones in this table, taken by TCRdb from immuneACCESS, are in-frame only. Not every clone is retained; where verified, under half of the shortfall comes from an unresolved V gene, and the cause of the rest is unknown. The sample has 150,000 to 200,000 clones on record, 70% to 80% of them singletons. The ten largest clonotypes hold 1.6% of the sample. Sequences were obtained from PBMCs. The receptors derive from a woman aged 45 to 65 in good health and CMV-seronegative.

V and J are TRBV2 and TRBJ2-3; 8 nucleotides match TRBD2. This CDR3 comprises 19 residues. The ends lost 2 bases at V and 0 bases at J; junction bases unmatched: 13. Germline V gene sequence: CDR1 SNHLY, CDR2 FYNNEI. The CDR3 DNA reads as TGTGCCAGCAGTGAATCGGGTTTCGGCGGGGGGCCGAGCACAGATACGCAGTATTTT. Translation gives CASSESGFGGGPSTDTQYF.

The V call is TRBV5-1, the J call TRBJ2-7, with TRBD1 matching over 11 bases. The CDR3 covers 14 residues. Germline CDR1 reads SGHRS; CDR2 reads YFSETQ. Trimming at V came to 2 bases and at J to 6 bases, leaving 4 bases not matched to a gene. The CDR3: CASSLGQGATEQYF. As DNA, the CDR3 is TGCGCCAGCAGCTTAGGACAGGGGGCGACCGAGCAGTACTTC.